This TCR beta chain emerged from a study of vaccination effects on CD4 cells after COVID-19. Study outcomes and limitations: After vaccination, at late timepoints, clones induced by infection and by vaccine contracted markedly. The study had few convalescent patients and no early post-infection timepoints.

Antigen-specific CD4+ T cells were expanded with viral peptide pools in the ViraFEST assay before sequencing. Having been cultured for approximately ten days, the cells underwent CD4+ T cell isolation. Previously uninfected by SARS-CoV-2, the vaccine recipients also showed negative nucleocapsid antibodies. Two million PBMC per well received 9 to 10 IU/ml IL-2 and 9.5 to 10 ug/ml peptides in culture. On days 3 and 7, fresh IL-2 medium replaced half the medium. CDR3 length: 16 amino acids. Germline loops: CDR1 SGHRS, CDR2 YFSETQ. The germline V and J ends were trimmed by 0 bases and 0 bases, with 10 bases remaining between them. On this clone itself: Its antigen remains unknown.

The data were produced by immunoSEQ multiplex PCR, yet TCRdb's version contains in-frame clones alone and is incomplete. The profile shows tens of thousands of clones, approximately 70% of them singletons. This clonotype was sampled from a human donor who received a COVID-19 vaccine. This sample comprised CD4+ T cells from PBMCs cultured with HCoV-OC43 spike peptides, obtained before COVID-19 vaccination. Noted subset: HCoV-OC43 spike overlapping peptide pool stimulation. The chain recombines TRBV5-1 with TRBJ1-3; D unresolved. For the CDR3, the DNA is TGCGCCAGCAGCTTGGATGGCAGGTTCTCTGGAAACACCATATATTTT. It yields the protein CASSLDGRFSGNTIYF.